This TCR beta chain derives from a study of T cells in narcolepsy. At the level of the study: Healthy controls were enrolled alongside patients with narcolepsy type 1 or type 2. General study points: Comparing one patient's CSF and blood CD4+ clonotypes highlighted HCRT- and TRIB2-specific autoreactive clonotypes. In some patient and control memory CD4+ samples, autoreactive clones were absent. Blood of same and different patients, but not healthy controls, reportedly held recurring autoreactive clonotypes.

Generated by immunoSEQ multiplex PCR, the TCRdb table keeps only in-frame clones and is missing some. Here the sample spans 25,000 to 30,000 clones, 75% to 80% being singletons. As regards this clone: The antigen is unknown.

The CDR3 runs 16 residues. Per the germline V gene, CDR1 is SSHAT and CDR2 is FNYEAQ (reference sequence). Between the trimmed V and J ends, which lost 0 bases and 0 bases, there was a span of 8 bases. The clonotype comes from a human donor with narcolepsy. Sequenced: CD45RA- memory CD4+ T cells from PBMCs. V and J are TRBV7-7 and TRBJ2-2; D is perhaps TRBD2 (5 bases). The CDR3 DNA follows: TGTGCCAGCAGCTTAGCGGCGGGCGCGAACACCGGGGAGCTGTTTTTT. It encodes CASSLAAGANTGELFF.